This entry describes one T cell receptor beta chain. CDR1 and CDR2 (germline): MNHNS, SASEGT. This CDR3 contains 10 residues. Libraries were prepared by immunoSEQ multiplex PCR; TCRdb keeps only in-frame clonotypes and omits some of them. The sample contains around 2.1 million clones, approximately 95% of which appear only once. Healthy HIV-negative adults with no recent acute infections or vaccinations were recruited as donors. This entry comes from a study of shared clonotypes between healthy human individuals. Study overall: A few men and a couple of women, aged 18 to 49, were donors.

The specimen sequenced was naive CD4+ T cells sorted from blood. Noted subset: CD45RA+ positively selected. The TCR originated in a man younger than 30 in good health. The gene calls are TRBV6-1 and TRBJ1-2; tentatively, D is TRBD1 (6 bases). CDR3 nucleotide sequence: TGTGCGGGCGGGAGGGGGTCCCTCACCTTC. Protein product: CAGGRGSLTF.